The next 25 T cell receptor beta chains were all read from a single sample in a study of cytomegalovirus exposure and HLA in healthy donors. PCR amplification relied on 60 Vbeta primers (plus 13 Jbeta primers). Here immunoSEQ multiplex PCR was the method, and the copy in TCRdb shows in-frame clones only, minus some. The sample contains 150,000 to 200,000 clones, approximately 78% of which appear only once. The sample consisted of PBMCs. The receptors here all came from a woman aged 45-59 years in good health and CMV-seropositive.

The chain's CDR3 is CASSNRDRGAYEQFF. For the CDR3, the DNA is TGTGCCAGCAGTAACCGGGACAGGGGAGCTTATGAGCAGTTCTTC. V gene TRBV6-6 combines with J gene TRBJ2-1; 10 positions agree with TRBD1. This CDR3 region has 15 residues. Germline CDR1 MNHNY, CDR2 SVGAGI (reference sequence). J was trimmed by 8 bases and V by 5 bases; bases with no gene match: 9.

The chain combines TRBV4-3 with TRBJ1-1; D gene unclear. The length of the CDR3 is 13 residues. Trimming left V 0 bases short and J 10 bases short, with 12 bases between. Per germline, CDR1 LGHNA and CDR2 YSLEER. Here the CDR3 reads CASSQDSEGRAFF. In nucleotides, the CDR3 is TGCGCCAGCAGCCAAGATTCAGAGGGAAGAGCTTTCTTT.

The chain's CDR3 is CASTKGGVKTNYGYTF. In DNA, the CDR3 is TGTGCCAGTACCAAAGGAGGGGTGAAAACTAACTATGGCTACACCTTC. V and J are TRBV19 and TRBJ1-2; D is perhaps TRBD1 (5 bases). CDR1 is LNHDA and CDR2 is SQIVND in the germline V gene (reference sequence). V lost 7 bases and J 0 bases, leaving 18 bases between the germline ends. This CDR3 spans 16 amino acids.

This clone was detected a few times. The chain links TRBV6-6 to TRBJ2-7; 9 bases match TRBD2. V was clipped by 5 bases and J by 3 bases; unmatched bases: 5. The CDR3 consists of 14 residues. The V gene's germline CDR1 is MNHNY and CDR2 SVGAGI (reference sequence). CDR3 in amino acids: CASSQTSGNYEQYF. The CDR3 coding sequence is TGTGCCAGCAGTCAGACTAGCGGAAACTACGAGCAGTACTTC.

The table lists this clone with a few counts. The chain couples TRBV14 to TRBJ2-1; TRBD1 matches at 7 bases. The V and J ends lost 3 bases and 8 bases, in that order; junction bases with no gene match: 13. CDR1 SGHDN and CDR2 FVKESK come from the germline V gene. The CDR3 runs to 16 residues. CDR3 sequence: CASSQWTGIRDDEQFF. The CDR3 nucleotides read TGTGCCAGCAGCCAGTGGACAGGAATCCGGGACGATGAGCAGTTCTTC.

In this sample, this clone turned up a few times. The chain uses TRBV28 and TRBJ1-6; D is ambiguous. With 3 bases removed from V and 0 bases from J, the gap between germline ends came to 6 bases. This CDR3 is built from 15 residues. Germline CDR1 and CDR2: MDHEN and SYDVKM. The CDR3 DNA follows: TGTGCCAGCAGTTTTCATAGCTCCTATAATTCACCCCTCCACTTT. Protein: CASSFHSSYNSPLHF. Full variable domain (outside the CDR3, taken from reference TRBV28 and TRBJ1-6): DVKVTQSSRYLVKRTGEKVFLECVQDMDHENMFWYRQDPGLGLRLIYFSYDVKMKEKGDIPEGYSVSREKKERFSLILESASTNQTSMYLCASSFHSSYNSPLHFGNGTRLTVT.

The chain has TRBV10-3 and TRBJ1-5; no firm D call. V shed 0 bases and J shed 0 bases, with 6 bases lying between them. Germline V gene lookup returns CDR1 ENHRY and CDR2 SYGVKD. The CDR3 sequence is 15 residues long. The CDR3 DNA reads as TGTGCCATCAGTGAGTCAGGAGGTAGCAATCAGCCCCAGCATTTT. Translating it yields CAISESGGSNQPQHF.

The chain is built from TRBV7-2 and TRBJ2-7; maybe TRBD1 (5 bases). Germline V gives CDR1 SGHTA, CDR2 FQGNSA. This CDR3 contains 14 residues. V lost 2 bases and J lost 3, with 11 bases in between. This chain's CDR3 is CASSLIQGSYEQYF. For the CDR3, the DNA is TGTGCCAGCAGCTTAATCCAGGGTAGCTACGAGCAGTACTTC.

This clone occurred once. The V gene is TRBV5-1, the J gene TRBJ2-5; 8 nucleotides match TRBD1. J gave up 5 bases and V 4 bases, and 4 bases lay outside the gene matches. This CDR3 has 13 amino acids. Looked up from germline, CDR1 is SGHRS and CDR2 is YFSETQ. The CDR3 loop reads CASSPGGWETQYF. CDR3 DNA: TGCGCCAGCAGCCCAGGGGGCTGGGAGACCCAGTACTTC.

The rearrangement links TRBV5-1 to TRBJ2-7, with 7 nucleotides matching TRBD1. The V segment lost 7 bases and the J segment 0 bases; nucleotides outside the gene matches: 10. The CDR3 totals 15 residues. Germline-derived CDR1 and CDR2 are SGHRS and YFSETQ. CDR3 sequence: CASGDRTGISYEQYF. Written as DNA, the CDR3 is TGCGCCAGCGGGGATAGGACAGGCATCTCCTACGAGCAGTACTTC.

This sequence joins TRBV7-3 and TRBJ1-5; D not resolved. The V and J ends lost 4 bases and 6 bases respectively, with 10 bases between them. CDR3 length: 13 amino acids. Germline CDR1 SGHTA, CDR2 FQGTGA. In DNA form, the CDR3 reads TGTGCCAGCAGCTCCCCTGGGCGTCAGCCCCAGCATTTT. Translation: CASSSPGRQPQHF.

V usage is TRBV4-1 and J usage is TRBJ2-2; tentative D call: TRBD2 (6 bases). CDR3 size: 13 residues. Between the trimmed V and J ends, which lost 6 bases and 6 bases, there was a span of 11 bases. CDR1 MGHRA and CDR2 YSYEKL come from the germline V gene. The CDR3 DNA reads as TGCGCCAGCAGGACCCCGGGGGCCGGGGAGCTGTTTTTT. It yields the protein CASRTPGAGELFF.

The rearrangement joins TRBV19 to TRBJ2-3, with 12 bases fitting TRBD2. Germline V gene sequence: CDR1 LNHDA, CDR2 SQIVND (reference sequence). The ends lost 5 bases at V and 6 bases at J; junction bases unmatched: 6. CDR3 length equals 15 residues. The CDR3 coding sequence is TGTGCCAGTAGTGAGACTAGCGGGGGACGGGATACGCAGTATTTT. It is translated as CASSETSGGRDTQYF.

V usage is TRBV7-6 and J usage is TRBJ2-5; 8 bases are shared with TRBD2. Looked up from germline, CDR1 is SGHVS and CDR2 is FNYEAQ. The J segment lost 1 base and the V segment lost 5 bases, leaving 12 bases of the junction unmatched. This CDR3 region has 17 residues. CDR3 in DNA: TGTGCCAGCAGCATGCGACTAGCGAAATCCAGCCAAGAGACCCAGTACTTC. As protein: CASSMRLAKSSQETQYF.

CDR3 nucleotide sequence: TGCAGCGCCGACTCCGGGGGAGCTGAGCAGTTCTTC. As protein: CSADSGGAEQFF. The chain uses TRBV29-1 and TRBJ2-1; the D gene is possibly TRBD2 (6 bases). Germline loops: CDR1 SQVTM, CDR2 ANQGSEA. V shed 7 bases and J shed 9 bases, with 16 bases lying between them. The CDR3 extends over 12 amino acids.

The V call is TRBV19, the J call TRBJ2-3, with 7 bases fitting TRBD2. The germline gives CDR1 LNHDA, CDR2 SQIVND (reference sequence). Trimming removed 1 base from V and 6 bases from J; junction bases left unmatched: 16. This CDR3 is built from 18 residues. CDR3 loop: CASSIAGGVVAYVDTQYF. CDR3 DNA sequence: TGTGCCAGTAGTATAGCGGGAGGAGTAGTCGCGTATGTGGATACGCAGTATTTT.

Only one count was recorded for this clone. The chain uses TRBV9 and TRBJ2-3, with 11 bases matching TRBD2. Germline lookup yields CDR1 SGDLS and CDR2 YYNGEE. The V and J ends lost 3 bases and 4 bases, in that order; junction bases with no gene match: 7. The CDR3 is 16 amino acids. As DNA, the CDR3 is TGTGCCAGCAGCGCCGTAGCGGGAGGGACCCCAGATACGCAGTATTTT. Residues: CASSAVAGGTPDTQYF.

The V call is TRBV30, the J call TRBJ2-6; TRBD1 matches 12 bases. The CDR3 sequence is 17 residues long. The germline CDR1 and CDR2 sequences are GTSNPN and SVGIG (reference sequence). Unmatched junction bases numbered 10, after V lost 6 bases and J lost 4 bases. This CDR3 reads CACPTGQGATGANVLTF. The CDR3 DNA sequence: TGTGCCTGCCCCACGGGACAGGGGGCAACAGGGGCCAACGTCCTGACTTTC.

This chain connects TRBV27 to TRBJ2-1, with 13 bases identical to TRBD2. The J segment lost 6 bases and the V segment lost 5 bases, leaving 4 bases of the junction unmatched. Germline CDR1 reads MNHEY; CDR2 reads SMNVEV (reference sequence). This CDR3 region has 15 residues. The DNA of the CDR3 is TGTGCCAGCAGTACTCGGACTAGCGGGGGCAATGAGCAGTTCTTC. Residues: CASSTRTSGGNEQFF.

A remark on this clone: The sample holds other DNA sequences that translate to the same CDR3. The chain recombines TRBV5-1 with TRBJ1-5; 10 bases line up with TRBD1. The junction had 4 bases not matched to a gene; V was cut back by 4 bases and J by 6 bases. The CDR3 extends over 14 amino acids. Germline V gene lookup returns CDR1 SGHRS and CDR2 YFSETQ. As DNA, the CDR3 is TGCGCCAGCAGCACTGGACAGGGGGGTCAGCCCCAGCATTTT. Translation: CASSTGQGGQPQHF. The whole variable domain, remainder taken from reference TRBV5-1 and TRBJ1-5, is KAGVTQTPRYLIKTRGQQVTLSCSPISGHRSVSWYQQTPGQGLQFLFEYFSETQRNKGNFPGRFSGRQFSNSRSEMNVSTLELGDSALYLCASSTGQGGQPQHFGDGTRLSIL.

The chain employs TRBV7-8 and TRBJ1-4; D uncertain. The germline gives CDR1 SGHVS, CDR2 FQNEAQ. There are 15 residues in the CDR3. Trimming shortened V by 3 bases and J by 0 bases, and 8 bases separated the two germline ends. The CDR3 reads CASSLPTATNEKLFF. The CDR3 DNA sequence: TGTGCCAGCAGCTTGCCTACAGCAACTAATGAAAAACTGTTTTTT.

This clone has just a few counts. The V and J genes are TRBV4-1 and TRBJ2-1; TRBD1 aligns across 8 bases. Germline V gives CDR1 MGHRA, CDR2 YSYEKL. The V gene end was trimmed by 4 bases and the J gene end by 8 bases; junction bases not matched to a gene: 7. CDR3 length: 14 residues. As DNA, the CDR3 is TGCGCCAGCAGCCGGGACAGGTCCGGATATGAGCAGTTCTTC. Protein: CASSRDRSGYEQFF.

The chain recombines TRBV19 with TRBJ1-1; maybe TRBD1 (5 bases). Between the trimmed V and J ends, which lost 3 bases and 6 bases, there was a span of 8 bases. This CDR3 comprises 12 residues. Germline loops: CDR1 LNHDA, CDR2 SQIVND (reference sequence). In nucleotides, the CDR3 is TGTGCCAGTAGTATTACACAGGCTGAAGCTTTCTTT. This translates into CASSITQAEAFF.

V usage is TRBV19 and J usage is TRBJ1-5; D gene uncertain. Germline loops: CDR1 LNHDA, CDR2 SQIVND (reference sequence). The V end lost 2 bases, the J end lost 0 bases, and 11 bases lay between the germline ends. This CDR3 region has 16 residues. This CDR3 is CASSISPDYSNQPQHF. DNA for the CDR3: TGTGCCAGTAGTATATCCCCAGACTATAGCAATCAGCCCCAGCATTTT.

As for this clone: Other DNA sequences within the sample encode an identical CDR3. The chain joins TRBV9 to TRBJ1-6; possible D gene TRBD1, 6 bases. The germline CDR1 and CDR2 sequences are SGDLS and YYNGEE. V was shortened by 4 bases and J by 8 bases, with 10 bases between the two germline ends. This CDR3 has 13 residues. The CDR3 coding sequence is TGTGCCAGCAGCAAGGACAGTTATTCACCCCTCCACTTT. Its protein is CASSKDSYSPLHF.